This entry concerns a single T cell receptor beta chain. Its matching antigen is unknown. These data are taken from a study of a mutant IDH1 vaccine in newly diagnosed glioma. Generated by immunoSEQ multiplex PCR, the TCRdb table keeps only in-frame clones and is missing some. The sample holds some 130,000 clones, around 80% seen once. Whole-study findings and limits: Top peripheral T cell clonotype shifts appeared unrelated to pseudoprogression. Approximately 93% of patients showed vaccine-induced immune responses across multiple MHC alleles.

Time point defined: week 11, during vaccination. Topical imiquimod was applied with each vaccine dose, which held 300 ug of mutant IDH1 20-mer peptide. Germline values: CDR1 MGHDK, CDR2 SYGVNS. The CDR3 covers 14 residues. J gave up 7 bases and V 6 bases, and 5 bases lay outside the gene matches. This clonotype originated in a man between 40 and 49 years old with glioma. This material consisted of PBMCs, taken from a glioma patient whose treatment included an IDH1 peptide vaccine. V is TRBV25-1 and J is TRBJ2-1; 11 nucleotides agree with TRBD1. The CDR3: CASRGTGGINEQFF. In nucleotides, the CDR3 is TGTGCCAGCAGAGGGACAGGGGGTATTAATGAGCAGTTCTTC.